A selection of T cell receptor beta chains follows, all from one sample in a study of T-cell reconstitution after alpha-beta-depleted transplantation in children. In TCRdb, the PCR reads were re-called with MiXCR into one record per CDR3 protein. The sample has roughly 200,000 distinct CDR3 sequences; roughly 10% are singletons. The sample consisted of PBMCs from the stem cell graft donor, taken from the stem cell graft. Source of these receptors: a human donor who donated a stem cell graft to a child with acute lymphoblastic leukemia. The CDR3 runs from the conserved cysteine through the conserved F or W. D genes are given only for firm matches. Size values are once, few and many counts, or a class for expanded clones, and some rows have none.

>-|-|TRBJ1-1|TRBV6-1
CASRPRFMNTEAFF
TGTGCCAGCAGACCAAGGTTCATGAACACCGAAGCTTTCTTT
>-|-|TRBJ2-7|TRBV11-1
CASSSNRNLYF
TGTGCCAGCAGCTCGAACAGGAATTTGTACTTC
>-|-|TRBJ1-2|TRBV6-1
CASSKPVGEGEGYTF
TGTGCCAGCAGTAAACCGGTGGGAGAAGGCGAAGGCTACACCTTC
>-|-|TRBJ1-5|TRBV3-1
CASTQHFNQPQHF
TGTGCCAGCACCCAGCACTTCAATCAGCCCCAGCATTTT
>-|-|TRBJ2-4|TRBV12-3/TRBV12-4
CASSFGLIIAKNIQYF
TGTGCCAGCAGTTTTGGCCTGATAATAGCCAAAAACATTCAGTACTTC
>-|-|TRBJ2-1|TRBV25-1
CASSEFGIEQFF
TGTGCCAGCAGTGAGTTTGGTATTGAGCAGTTCTTC
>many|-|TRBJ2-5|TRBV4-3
CASSHRQSVETQYF
TGCGCCAGCAGCCACAGGCAGTCTGTGGAGACCCAGTACTTC
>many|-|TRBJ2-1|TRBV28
CASSFSVREQFF
TGTGCCAGCAGTTTCTCTGTTCGGGAGCAGTTCTTC
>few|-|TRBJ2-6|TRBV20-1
CSASPPGSPGANVLTF
TGCAGTGCAAGCCCCCCGGGCAGCCCTGGGGCCAACGTCCTGACTTTC
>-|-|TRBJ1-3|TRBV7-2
CASSFGGLGNTIYF
TGTGCCAGCAGCTTCGGGGGCCTGGGAAACACCATATATTTT
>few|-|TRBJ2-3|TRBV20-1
CSASSTPTDTQYF
TGCAGTGCTAGCTCGACCCCAACAGATACGCAGTATTTT
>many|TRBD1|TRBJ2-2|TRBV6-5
CASSYTTGVETGELFF
TGTGCCAGCAGTTACACAACAGGGGTGGAAACCGGGGAGCTGTTTTTT
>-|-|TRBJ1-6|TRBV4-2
CASSQERGDNSPLHF
TGTGCCAGCAGCCAAGAACGGGGGGATAATTCACCCCTCCACTTT
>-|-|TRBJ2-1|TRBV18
CASSLGNPEQFF
TGTGCCAGCTCACTCGGGAATCCTGAGCAGTTCTTC
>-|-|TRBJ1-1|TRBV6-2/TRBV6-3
CASSYSIAARGKTEAFF
TGTGCCAGCAGTTACTCCATCGCTGCCAGGGGAAAAACTGAAGCTTTCTTT
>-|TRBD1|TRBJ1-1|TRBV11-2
CASSLPRQGPEAFF
TGTGCCAGCAGCCTTCCTAGACAGGGACCAGAGGCTTTCTTT
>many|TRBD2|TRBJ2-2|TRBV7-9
CASSSAGGGGTGELFF
TGTGCCAGCAGCTCCGCCGGAGGCGGGGGAACCGGGGAGCTGTTTTTT
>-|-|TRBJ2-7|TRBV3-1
CASSQESSAYEQYF
TGTGCCAGCAGCCAAGAATCAAGTGCCTACGAGCAGTACTTC
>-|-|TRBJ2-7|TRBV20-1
CSAREGGAYEQYF
TGCAGTGCTAGAGAGGGCGGAGCCTACGAGCAGTACTTC
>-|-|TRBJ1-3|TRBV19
CASSPTMGNTIYF
TGTGCCAGTAGTCCGACAATGGGAAACACCATATATTTT
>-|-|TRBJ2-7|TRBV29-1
CSVWIPLRGLLYEQYF
TGCAGCGTATGGATCCCTCTCAGGGGACTCTTATACGAGCAGTACTTC
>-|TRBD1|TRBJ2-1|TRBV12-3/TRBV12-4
CASSLRQGTDNEQFF
TGTGCCAGCAGTTTACGGCAAGGGACAGACAATGAGCAGTTCTTC
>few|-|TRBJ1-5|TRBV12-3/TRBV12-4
CASSWTKRNQPQHF
TGTGCCAGCAGTTGGACGAAACGAAATCAGCCCCAGCATTTT
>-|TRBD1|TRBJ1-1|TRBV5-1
CASSPLNPTGGNTEAFF
TGCGCCAGCAGCCCGCTCAATCCGACAGGGGGGAACACTGAAGCTTTCTTT
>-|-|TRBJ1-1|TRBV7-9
CASSSGTENTEAFF
TGTGCCAGCAGTTCCGGGACGGAGAACACTGAAGCTTTCTTT
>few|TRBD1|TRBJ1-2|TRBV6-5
CASSYPDRAGYTF
TGTGCCAGCAGTTACCCGGACAGGGCGGGCTACACCTTC
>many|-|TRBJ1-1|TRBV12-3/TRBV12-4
CASSAAGEAFF
TGTGCCAGCAGCGCCGCGGGTGAAGCTTTCTTT
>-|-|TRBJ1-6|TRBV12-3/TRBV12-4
CASRVGQGNSPLHF
TGTGCCAGCAGGGTGGGTCAGGGGAATTCACCCCTCCACTTT
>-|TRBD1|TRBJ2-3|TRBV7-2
CASSLDVTGGTDTQYF
TGTGCCAGCAGCTTAGATGTCACAGGGGGCACAGATACGCAGTATTTT
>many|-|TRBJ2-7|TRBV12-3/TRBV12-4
CASSLERPGTYPVYEQYF
TGTGCCAGCAGTTTAGAGCGGCCGGGGACCTACCCCGTTTACGAGCAGTACTTC
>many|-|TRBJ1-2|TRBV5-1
CASSLESDGYTF
TGCGCCAGCAGCTTGGAAAGCGATGGCTACACCTTC
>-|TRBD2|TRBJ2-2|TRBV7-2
CASSPRVAGGLAGELFF
TGTGCCAGCAGCCCCCGGGTAGCGGGGGGTCTAGCCGGGGAGCTGTTTTTT
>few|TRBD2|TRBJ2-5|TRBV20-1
CSASPGTSGMGMETQYF
TGCAGTGCTAGCCCTGGGACTAGCGGTATGGGGATGGAGACCCAGTACTTC
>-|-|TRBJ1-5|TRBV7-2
CASSLRLRQPQHF
TGTGCCAGCAGCCTACGTTTGCGTCAGCCCCAGCATTTT
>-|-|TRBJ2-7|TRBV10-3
CAIGGGMGEQYF
TGTGCCATCGGAGGGGGTATGGGCGAGCAGTACTTC
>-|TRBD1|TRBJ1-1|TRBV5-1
CASSSPTGAVNTEAFF
TGCGCCAGCAGCTCCCCGACAGGGGCTGTGAACACTGAAGCTTTCTTT
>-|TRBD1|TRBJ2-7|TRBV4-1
CASSQDRSPGTGEAYEQYF
TGCGCCAGCAGCCAAGATCGCTCGCCGGGGACAGGGGAGGCCTACGAGCAGTACTTC
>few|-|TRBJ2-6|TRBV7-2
CASRRGSGANVLTF
TGTGCCAGCAGGAGGGGATCTGGGGCCAACGTCCTGACTTTC
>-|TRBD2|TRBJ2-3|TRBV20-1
CSAIRLAGGTDTQYF
TGCAGTGCTATCCGGCTAGCGGGGGGCACAGATACGCAGTATTTT
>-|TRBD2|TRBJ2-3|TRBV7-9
CASSLWPRGVRPDTQYF
TGTGCCAGCAGCTTATGGCCTCGGGGGGTACGTCCAGATACGCAGTATTTT
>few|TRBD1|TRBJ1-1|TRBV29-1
CSASGTASNTEAFF
TGCAGCGCGTCCGGGACAGCCTCGAACACTGAAGCTTTCTTT
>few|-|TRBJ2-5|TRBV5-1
CASSLYRGPQETQYF
TGCGCCAGCAGCTTGTATCGGGGGCCGCAAGAGACCCAGTACTTC
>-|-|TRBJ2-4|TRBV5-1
CASSLEGWVTDIQYF
TGCGCCAGCAGCTTAGAAGGGTGGGTGACGGACATTCAGTACTTC
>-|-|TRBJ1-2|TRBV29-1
CSVELYGYTF
TGCAGCGTTGAACTTTATGGCTACACCTTC
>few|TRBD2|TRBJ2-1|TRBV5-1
CASRSALAVDEQFF
TGCGCCAGCAGGAGCGCGCTAGCGGTCGATGAGCAGTTCTTC
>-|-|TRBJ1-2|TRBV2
CATSGGPIINYGYTF
TGTGCCACCTCGGGAGGGCCGATTATAAACTATGGCTACACCTTC
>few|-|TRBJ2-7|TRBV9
CASSGNPIYEQYF
TGTGCCAGCAGCGGGAATCCAATCTACGAGCAGTACTTC
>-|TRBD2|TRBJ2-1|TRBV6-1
CASSLAGGPNNEQFF
TGTGCCAGCAGTCTAGCGGGGGGGCCCAACAATGAGCAGTTCTTC
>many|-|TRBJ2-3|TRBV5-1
CASSLEAPGGDTQYF
TGCGCCAGCAGCTTGGAGGCACCCGGGGGAGATACGCAGTATTTT
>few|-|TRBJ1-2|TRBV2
CASSEGGLERYTF
TGTGCCAGCAGTGAAGGGGGGCTTGAACGCTACACCTTC
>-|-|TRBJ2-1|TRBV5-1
CASTPRGSQGLRDEQFF
TGCGCCAGCACCCCTAGGGGCAGCCAGGGTCTAAGGGATGAGCAGTTCTTC
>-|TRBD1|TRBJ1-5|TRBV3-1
CASSRQGQGNNQPQHF
TGTGCCAGCAGCCGTCAGGGACAGGGGAACAATCAGCCCCAGCATTTT
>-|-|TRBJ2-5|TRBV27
CASRDRYQETQYF
TGTGCCAGCAGAGACAGGTACCAAGAGACCCAGTACTTC
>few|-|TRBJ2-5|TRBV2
CASSVHWGETQYF
TGTGCCAGCAGTGTTCACTGGGGGGAGACCCAGTACTTC
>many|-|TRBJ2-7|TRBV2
CASSVRGAMNEQYF
TGTGCCAGCAGTGTAAGGGGGGCGATGAACGAGCAGTACTTC
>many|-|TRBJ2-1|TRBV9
CASSVDSGEVEQFF
TGTGCCAGCAGCGTAGATTCGGGGGAAGTTGAGCAGTTCTTC
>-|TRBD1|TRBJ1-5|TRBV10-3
CAISDPLGQGDQPQHF
TGTGCCATCAGTGACCCCCTGGGACAGGGTGACCAGCCCCAGCATTTT
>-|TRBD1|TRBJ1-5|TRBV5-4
CASSFQGAGQPQHF
TGTGCCAGCAGCTTTCAGGGGGCGGGTCAGCCCCAGCATTTT
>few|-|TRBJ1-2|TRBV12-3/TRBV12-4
CASSLDGIYGYTF
TGTGCCAGCAGTCTGGACGGCATTTATGGCTACACCTTC
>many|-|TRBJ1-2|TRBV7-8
CASSLAGQNYGYTF
TGTGCCAGCAGCTTAGCGGGGCAGAACTATGGCTACACCTTC